The source of this T cell receptor beta chain is a study of cytomegalovirus exposure and HLA in healthy donors. V shed 8 bases, J shed 1 base, and the junction held 1 base outside the gene matches. Germline V gives CDR1 MNHEY, CDR2 SVGAGI. The CDR3 covers 13 residues. Separation from the approximately 660-subject first cohort characterized the roughly 120-subject validation cohort, to which the donors belonged. As regards this clone: Its specificity is unknown.

Study findings and constraints: Specificity of a few CMV-associated chains for CMV antigens was verified in vitro. Diagnosis of cytomegalovirus status made by the classifier reportedly showed high specificity and sensitivity. Researchers catalogued roughly 150 TCR beta chains as cytomegalovirus-associated.

The method was immunoSEQ multiplex PCR; TCRdb's version includes in-frame clones alone and lacks a portion of them. This table has 65,000 to 75,000 clones, about 93% appearing once. This TCR came from a man aged 18 to 30 in good health and CMV-seropositive. Sequencing input: PBMCs. The gene calls are TRBV6-5 and TRBJ2-2, with 7 nucleotides matching TRBD2. The CDR3 sequence is CASGLVNTGELFF. The DNA of the CDR3 is TGTGCCAGCGGACTAGTGAACACCGGGGAGCTGTTTTTT.